This T cell receptor beta chain was identified in a study of regulatory T cells in long-lasting Graves disease. Many counts were recorded for this clonotype. This sample's time point: persistent/refractory GD, antithyroid drugs over 5 years with positive TRAb. PBMC-derived RNA was used for the TCR library. Researchers made TCR beta libraries by using iRepertoire HTBI primers and running Arm-PCR on CDR3 regions. Via MiXCR, TCRdb re-called the multiplex PCR reads, giving one row per CDR3 protein. Among about 660,000 distinct CDR3 sequences listed, about 30% were seen once. The CDR3 runs 14 residues. The ends were cut back, 4 bases at V and 4 bases at J, with 13 bases in the middle. Per the germline V gene, CDR1 is ENHRY and CDR2 is SYGVKD.

This TCR came from a female donor with Graves disease. The input for sequencing was peripheral blood mononuclear cells (PBMCs), taken when the disease was refractory, from a patient treated with antithyroid drugs. The J gene is TRBJ1-1, the V gene TRBV10-3, with D possibly being TRBD1 (5 bases). In DNA, the CDR3 is TGTGCCATCAGTGTGGGGGGGGATGGCACTGAAGCTTTCTTT. Translating it yields CAISVGGDGTEAFF.